The T cell receptor beta chain under discussion was sequenced for a study of blood T cell repertoires in COVID-19. Only in-frame clones appear in the TCRdb table, and some are missing; sequencing was by immunoSEQ multiplex PCR. The profile shows almost 95,000 clones, roughly 72% of them singletons. The CDR3 runs to 14 residues. Between the trimmed V and J ends, which lost 6 bases and 0 bases, there was a span of 10 bases. Germline V gene data show CDR1 as MGHDK and CDR2 as SYGVNS. The receptor's source is a woman aged 55-70 years in a cohort sampled during active or convalescent COVID-19. The chain joins TRBV25-1 to TRBJ2-3; no definite D call. The sample taken for sequencing was peripheral blood. As DNA, the CDR3 is TGTGCCAGCAGAGGCGGCCTAAGCACAGATACGCAGTATTTT. It translates to CASRGGLSTDTQYF.